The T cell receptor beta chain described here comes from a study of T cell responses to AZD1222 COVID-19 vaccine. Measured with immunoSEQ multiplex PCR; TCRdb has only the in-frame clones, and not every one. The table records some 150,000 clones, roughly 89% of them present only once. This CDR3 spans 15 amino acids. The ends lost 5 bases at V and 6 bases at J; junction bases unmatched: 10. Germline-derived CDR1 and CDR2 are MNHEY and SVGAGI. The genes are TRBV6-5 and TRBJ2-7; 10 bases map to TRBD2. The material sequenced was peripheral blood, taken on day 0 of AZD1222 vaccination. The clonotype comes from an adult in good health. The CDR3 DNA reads TGTGCCAGCAGTCAGATAGCGGGAGGAAGGTTCGAGCAGTACTTC. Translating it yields CASSQIAGGRFEQYF.